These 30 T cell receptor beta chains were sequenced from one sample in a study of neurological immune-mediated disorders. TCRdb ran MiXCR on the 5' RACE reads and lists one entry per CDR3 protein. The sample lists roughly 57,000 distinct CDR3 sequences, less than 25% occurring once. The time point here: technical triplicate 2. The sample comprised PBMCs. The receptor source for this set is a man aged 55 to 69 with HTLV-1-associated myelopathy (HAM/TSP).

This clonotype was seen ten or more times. Here the CDR3 DNA reads TGCGCCAGCAGCTGGGGGAGGCAAGTCTTTAATGAGCAGTTCTTC. Its protein is CASSWGRQVFNEQFF. The rearrangement links TRBV5-1 to TRBJ2-1; D may be TRBD2 (6 bases). Germline V CDR1 and CDR2: SGHRS, YFSETQ. The CDR3 consists of 15 residues. V was pared by 3 bases and J by 7 bases, with 17 bases between.

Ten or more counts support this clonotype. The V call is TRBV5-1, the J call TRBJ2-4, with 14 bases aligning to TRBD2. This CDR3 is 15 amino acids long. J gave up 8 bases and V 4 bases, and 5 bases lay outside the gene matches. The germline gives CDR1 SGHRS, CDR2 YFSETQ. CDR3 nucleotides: TGCGCCAGCAGCCCGGGACTAGCGGGAGAACACATTCAGTACTTC. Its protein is CASSPGLAGEHIQYF.

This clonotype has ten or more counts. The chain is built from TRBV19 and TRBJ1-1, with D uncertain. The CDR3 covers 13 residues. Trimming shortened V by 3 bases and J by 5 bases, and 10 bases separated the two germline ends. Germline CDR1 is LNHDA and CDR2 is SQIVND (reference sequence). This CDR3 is CASSIVGRTEAFF. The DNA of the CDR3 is TGTGCCAGTAGTATCGTGGGCCGAACTGAAGCTTTCTTT.

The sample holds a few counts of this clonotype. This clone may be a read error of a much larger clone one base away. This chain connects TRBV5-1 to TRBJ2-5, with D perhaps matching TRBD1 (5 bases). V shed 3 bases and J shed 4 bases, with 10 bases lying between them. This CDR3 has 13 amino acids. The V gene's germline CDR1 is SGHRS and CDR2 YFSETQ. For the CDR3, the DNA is TGCGCCAGCAGCTCCTATCAGGGAGAGACCCAGTACTTC. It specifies CASSSYQGETQYF. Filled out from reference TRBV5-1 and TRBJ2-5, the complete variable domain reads KAGVTQTPRYLIKTRGQQVTLSCSPISGHRSVSWYQQTPGQGLQFLFEYFSETQRNKGNFPGRFSGRQFSNSRSEMNVSTLELGDSALYLCASSSYQGETQYFGPGTRLLVL.

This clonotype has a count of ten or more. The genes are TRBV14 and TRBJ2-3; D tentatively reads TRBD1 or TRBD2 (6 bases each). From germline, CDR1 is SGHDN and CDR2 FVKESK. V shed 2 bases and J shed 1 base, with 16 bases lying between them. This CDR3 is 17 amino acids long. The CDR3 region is CASSQMGGDFRTDTQYF. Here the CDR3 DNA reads TGTGCCAGCAGCCAAATGGGGGGCGACTTTCGCACAGATACGCAGTATTTT.

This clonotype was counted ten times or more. The CDR3 DNA sequence: TGCGCCAGCAGCTTGTTTATCCAGGGTAAAGGCTACGAGCAGTACTTC. This gives the protein CASSLFIQGKGYEQYF. The chain combines TRBV5-1 with TRBJ2-7, with a weak D call TRBD1 (5 bases). CDR1 SGHRS and CDR2 YFSETQ come from the germline V gene. The CDR3 runs to 16 residues. Trimming pared 1 base from V and 3 bases from J, leaving 17 bases between.

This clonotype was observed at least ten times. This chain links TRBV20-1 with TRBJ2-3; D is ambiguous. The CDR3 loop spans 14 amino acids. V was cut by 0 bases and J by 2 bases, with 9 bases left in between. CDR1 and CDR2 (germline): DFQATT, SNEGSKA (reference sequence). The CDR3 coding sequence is TGCAGTGCTAGAGACCGCAGAACCACAGATACGCAGTATTTT. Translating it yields CSARDRRTTDTQYF.

The CDR3 sequence is CSARQGGINEQFF. The CDR3 nucleotides read TGCAGTGCTAGACAGGGGGGAATCAATGAGCAGTTCTTC. The gene calls are TRBV20-1 and TRBJ2-1; tentatively, D is TRBD1 (7 bases). Germline values: CDR1 DFQATT, CDR2 SNEGSKA (reference sequence). This CDR3 region has 13 residues. Between the trimmed V and J ends, which lost 2 bases and 6 bases, there was a span of 11 bases.

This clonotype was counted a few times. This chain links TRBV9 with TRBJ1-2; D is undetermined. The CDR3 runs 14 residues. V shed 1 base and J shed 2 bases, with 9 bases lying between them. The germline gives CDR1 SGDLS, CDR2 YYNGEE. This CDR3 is CASSVFSSNYGYTF. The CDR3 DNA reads TGTGCCAGCAGCGTATTTAGCAGCAACTATGGCTACACCTTC.

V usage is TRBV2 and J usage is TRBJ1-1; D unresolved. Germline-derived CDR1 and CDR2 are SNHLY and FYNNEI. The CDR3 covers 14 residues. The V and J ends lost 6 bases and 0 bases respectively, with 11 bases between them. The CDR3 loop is CASSPSDMNTEAFF. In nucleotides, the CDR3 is TGTGCCAGCAGCCCGAGTGATATGAACACTGAAGCTTTCTTT.

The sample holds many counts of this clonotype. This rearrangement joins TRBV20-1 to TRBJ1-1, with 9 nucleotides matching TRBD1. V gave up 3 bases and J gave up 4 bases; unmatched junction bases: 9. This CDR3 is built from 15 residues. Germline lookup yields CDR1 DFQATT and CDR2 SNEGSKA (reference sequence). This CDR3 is CSASGRGQGITEAFF. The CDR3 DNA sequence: TGCAGTGCTAGCGGAAGAGGACAGGGGATCACTGAAGCTTTCTTT.

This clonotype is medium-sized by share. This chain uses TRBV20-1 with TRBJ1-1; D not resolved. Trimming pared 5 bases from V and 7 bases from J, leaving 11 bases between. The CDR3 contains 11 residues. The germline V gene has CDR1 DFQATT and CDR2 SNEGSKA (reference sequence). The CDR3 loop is CSAQTQVEAFF. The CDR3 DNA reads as TGCAGTGCTCAGACCCAGGTTGAAGCTTTCTTT.

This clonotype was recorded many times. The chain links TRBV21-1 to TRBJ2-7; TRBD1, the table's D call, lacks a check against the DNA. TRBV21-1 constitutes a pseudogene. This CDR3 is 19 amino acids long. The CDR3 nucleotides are TGTGCCAGCAGCAAAGAAGAGGTCCCAAGGGACAGGGAAGTGTGTGAGCAGTACTTC. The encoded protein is CASSKEEVPRDREVCEQYF.

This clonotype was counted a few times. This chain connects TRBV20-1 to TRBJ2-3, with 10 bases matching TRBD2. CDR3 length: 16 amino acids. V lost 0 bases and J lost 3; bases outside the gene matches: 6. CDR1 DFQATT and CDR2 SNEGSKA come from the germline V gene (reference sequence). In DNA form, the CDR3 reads TGCAGTGCTAGAGATCTCGGACTAGCGGCTACAGATACGCAGTATTTT. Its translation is CSARDLGLAATDTQYF.

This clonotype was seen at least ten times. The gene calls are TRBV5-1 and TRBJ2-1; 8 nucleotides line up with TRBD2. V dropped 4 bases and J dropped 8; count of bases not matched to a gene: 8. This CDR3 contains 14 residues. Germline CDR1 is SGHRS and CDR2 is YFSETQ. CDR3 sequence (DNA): TGCGCCAGCAGCCAGGGACTAGTTTTGGATGAGCAGTTCTTC. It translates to CASSQGLVLDEQFF.

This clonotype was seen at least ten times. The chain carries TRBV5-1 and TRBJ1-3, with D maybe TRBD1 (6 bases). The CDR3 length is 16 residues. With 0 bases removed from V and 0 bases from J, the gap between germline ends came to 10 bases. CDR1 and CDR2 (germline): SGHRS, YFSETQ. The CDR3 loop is CASSLGGQNSGNTIYF. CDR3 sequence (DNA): TGCGCCAGCAGCTTGGGGGGACAAAACTCTGGAAACACCATATATTTT.

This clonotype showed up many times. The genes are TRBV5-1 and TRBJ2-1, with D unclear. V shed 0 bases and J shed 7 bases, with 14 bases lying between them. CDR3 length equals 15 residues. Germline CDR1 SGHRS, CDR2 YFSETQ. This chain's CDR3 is CASSLGSRMGNEQFF. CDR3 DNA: TGCGCCAGCAGCTTGGGGAGTCGCATGGGGAATGAGCAGTTCTTC.

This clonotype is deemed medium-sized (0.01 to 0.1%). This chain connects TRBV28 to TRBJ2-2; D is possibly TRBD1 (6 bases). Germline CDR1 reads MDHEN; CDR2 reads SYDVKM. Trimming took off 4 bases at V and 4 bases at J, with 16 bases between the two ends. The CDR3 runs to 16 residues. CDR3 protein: CASSYYREVSTGELFF. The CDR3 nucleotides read TGTGCCAGCAGTTATTACAGGGAAGTAAGCACCGGGGAGCTGTTTTTT. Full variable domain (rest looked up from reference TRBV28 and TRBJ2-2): DVKVTQSSRYLVKRTGEKVFLECVQDMDHENMFWYRQDPGLGLRLIYFSYDVKMKEKGDIPEGYSVSREKKERFSLILESASTNQTSMYLCASSYYREVSTGELFFGEGSRLTVL.

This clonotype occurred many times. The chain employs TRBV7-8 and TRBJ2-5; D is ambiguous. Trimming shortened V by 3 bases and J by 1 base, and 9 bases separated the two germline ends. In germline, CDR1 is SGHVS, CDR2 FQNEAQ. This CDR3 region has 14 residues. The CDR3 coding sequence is TGTGCCAGCAGCTTGGGGTCACTCCAAGAGACCCAGTACTTC. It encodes CASSLGSLQETQYF.

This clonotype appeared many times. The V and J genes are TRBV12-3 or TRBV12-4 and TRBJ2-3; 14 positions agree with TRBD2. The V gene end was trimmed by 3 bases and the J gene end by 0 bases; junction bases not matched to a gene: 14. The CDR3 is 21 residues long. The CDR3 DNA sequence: TGTGCCAGCAGTTTTAGGGGACTAGCGGGAGAACTATTTAGAAGCACAGATACGCAGTATTTT. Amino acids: CASSFRGLAGELFRSTDTQYF.

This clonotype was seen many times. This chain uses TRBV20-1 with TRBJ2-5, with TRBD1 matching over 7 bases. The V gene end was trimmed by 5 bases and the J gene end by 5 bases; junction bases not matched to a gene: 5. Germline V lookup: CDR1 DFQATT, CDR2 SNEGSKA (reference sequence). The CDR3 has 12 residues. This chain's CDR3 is CSALTGDETQYF. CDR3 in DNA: TGCAGTGCTCTCACAGGGGACGAGACCCAGTACTTC.

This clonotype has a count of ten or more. The CDR3 bases are TGTGCCAGCAGCCAGAGGGCAAAGCAGTACTTC. Its protein is CASSQRAKQYF. This sequence joins TRBV3-1 and TRBJ2-7, with a weak D call TRBD2 (5 bases). CDR3 size: 11 residues. Trimming stripped 3 bases from V and 8 bases from J, with 8 bases between. The germline CDR1 and CDR2 sequences are LGHDT and YNNKEL (reference sequence).

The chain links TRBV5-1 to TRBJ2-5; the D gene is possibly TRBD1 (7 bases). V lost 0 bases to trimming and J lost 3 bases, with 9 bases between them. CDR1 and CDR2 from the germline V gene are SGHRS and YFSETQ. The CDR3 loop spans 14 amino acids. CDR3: CASSLGGTEETQYF. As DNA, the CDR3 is TGCGCCAGCAGCTTGGGCGGGACAGAAGAGACCCAGTACTTC.

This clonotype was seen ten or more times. CDR3 region: CASSYLQGEGSPLHF. Written as DNA, the CDR3 is TGTGCCAGCAGTTACCTCCAGGGTGAGGGATCACCCCTCCACTTT. The rearrangement uses TRBV6-5 and TRBJ1-6, with D perhaps TRBD1 (5 bases). This CDR3 comprises 15 residues. Germline-derived CDR1 and CDR2 are MNHEY and SVGAGI. V dropped 2 bases and J dropped 10 bases, with 15 bases sitting between them.

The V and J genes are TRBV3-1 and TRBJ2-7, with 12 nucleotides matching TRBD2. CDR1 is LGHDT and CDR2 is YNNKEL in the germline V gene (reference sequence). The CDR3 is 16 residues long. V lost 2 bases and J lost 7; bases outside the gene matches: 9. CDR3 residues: CASSQPSGRATNEQYF. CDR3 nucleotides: TGTGCCAGCAGCCAACCTAGCGGGAGGGCCACGAATGAGCAGTACTTC.

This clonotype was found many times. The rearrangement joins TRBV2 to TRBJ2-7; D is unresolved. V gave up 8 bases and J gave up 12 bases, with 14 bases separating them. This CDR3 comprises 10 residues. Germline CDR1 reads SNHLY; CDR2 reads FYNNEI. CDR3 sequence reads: CASFSLLVYF. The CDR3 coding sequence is TGTGCCAGCTTCTCCCTCCTGGTGTACTTC.

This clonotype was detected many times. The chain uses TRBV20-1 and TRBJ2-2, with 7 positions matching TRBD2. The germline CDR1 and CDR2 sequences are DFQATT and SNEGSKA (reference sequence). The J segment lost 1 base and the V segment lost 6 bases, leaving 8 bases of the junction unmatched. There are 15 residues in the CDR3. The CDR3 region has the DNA TGCAGTGCCTCACGGGCTAGCGGGAACACCGGGGAGCTGTTTTTT. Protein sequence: CSASRASGNTGELFF.

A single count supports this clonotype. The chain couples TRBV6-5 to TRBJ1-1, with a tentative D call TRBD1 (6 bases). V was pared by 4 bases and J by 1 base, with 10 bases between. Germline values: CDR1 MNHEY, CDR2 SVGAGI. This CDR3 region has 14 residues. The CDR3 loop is CASSSATGNTEAFF. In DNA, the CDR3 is TGTGCCAGCAGTTCCGCGACAGGGAACACTGAAGCTTTCTTT.

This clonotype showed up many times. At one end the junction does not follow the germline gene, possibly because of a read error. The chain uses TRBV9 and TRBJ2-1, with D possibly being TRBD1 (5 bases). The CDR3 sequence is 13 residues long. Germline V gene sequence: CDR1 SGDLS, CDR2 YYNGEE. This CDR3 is CASSQGSSNEQFF. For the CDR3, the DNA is TGTGCCAGCAGCCAGGGCTCCTCCAATGAGCAGTTCTTC.

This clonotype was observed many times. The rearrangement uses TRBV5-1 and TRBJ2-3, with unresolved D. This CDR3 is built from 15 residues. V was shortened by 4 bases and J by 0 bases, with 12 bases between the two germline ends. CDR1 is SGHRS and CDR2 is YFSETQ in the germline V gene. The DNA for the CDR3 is TGCGCCAGCAGCCCAAACGCCGTAAGCACAGATACGCAGTATTTT. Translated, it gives CASSPNAVSTDTQYF.